The 28 T cell receptor beta chains given below trace back to one sample, sequenced in a study of shared clonotypes between healthy human individuals. Some clones are missing from TCRdb's copy, which holds only in-frame ones; the method was immunoSEQ multiplex PCR. This table has under 2,500,000 clones, approximately 96% appearing once. The sequenced material came from naive CD4+ T cells sorted from blood. This sample's subset: CD45RA+ positively selected. The receptors come from a young man in good health.

The chain is built from TRBV7-2 and TRBJ2-7; D gene ambiguous. Looked up from germline, CDR1 is SGHTA and CDR2 is FQGNSA. This CDR3 contains 14 residues. With 5 bases removed from V and 2 bases from J, the gap between germline ends came to 13 bases. In DNA form, the CDR3 reads TGTGCCAGCAGCCCTTGGGTCCAGACCTACGAGCAGTACTTC. It yields the protein CASSPWVQTYEQYF.

About this clone itself: Other DNA sequences in the same sample also yield this CDR3. V gene TRBV6-1 combines with J gene TRBJ1-1; D remains unclear. This CDR3 contains 13 residues. Trimming cost V 5 bases and J 2 bases, with 9 bases left between them. CDR1 is MNHNS and CDR2 is SASEGT in the germline V gene. The CDR3 sequence: CASSFGENTEAFF. DNA of the CDR3: TGTGCCAGCAGTTTTGGGGAAAACACTGAAGCTTTCTTT.

This chain joins TRBV5-1 and TRBJ2-3, with 12 bases fitting TRBD2. Trimming removed 6 bases from V and 3 bases from J; junction bases left unmatched: 5. CDR1 and CDR2 from the germline V gene are SGHRS and YFSETQ. The CDR3 runs 15 residues. The CDR3 nucleotides are TGCGCCAGCAAGACTAGCGGGAGATCAACAGATACGCAGTATTTT. Protein sequence: CASKTSGRSTDTQYF.

The chain links TRBV11-1 to TRBJ1-5; TRBD1 might be the D (5 bases). The CDR3 covers 13 residues. The V gene lost 5 bases and the J gene lost 5 bases, with 10 bases spanning the gap. CDR1 SGHAT and CDR2 FQDESV come from the germline V gene (reference sequence). The CDR3 bases are TGTGCCAGCAGCAGGGACCGAGATCAGCCCCAGCATTTT. This gives the protein CASSRDRDQPQHF.

The chain uses TRBV7-9 and TRBJ2-1; no definite D call. The CDR3 length is 12 residues. Deletions cut 4 bases from V and 10 bases from J, with 11 bases between. Per the germline V gene, CDR1 is SEHNR and CDR2 is FQNEAQ (reference sequence). The CDR3 protein is CASSSGGVEQFF. The CDR3 bases are TGTGCCAGCAGCTCTGGTGGAGTAGAGCAGTTCTTC.

The chain couples TRBV2 to TRBJ1-5; no reliable D call. The ends were cut back, 6 bases at V and 4 bases at J, with 13 bases in the middle. The CDR3 is 14 residues long. Germline V gene lookup returns CDR1 SNHLY and CDR2 FYNNEI. This CDR3 is CASRDYLDNQPQHF. In DNA form, the CDR3 reads TGTGCCAGCAGGGATTACCTTGATAATCAGCCCCAGCATTTT.

The chain combines TRBV6-6 with TRBJ1-4; 8 bases match TRBD1. J was trimmed by 7 bases and V by 6 bases; bases with no gene match: 10. CDR1 is MNHNY and CDR2 is SVGAGI in the germline V gene (reference sequence). The CDR3 is 15 amino acids. CDR3 amino acids: CASSPRDRKTEKLFF. The DNA of the CDR3 is TGTGCCAGCAGCCCCCGGGACAGGAAGACTGAAAAACTGTTTTTT.

This clone turned up a few times. CDR3 residues: CASARTESYEQYF. In DNA form, the CDR3 reads TGTGCCAGCGCCAGGACAGAGTCCTACGAGCAGTACTTC. The chain is built from TRBV2 and TRBJ2-7, with a possible D match to TRBD1 (6 bases). CDR3 length: 13 residues. Trimming shortened V by 8 bases and J by 1 base, and 12 bases separated the two germline ends. Germline V gene sequence: CDR1 SNHLY, CDR2 FYNNEI. The full variable domain, with the rest looked up from reference TRBV2 and TRBJ2-7, is EPEVTQTPSHQVTQMGQEVILRCVPISNHLYFYWYRQILGQKVEFLVSFYNNEISEKSEIFDDQFSVERPDGSNFTLKIRSTKLEDSAMYFCASARTESYEQYFGPGTRLTVT.

This chain joins TRBV7-2 and TRBJ2-1; a possible D gene is TRBD2 (5 bases). The CDR3 runs 15 residues. The V end was cut by 6 bases, the J end by 0 bases, with 12 bases between. Germline lookup yields CDR1 SGHTA and CDR2 FQGNSA. CDR3 in DNA: TGTGCCAGCAGTTGGACTCCAAGCTCCTACAATGAGCAGTTCTTC. Its protein is CASSWTPSSYNEQFF.

This chain links TRBV27 with TRBJ1-1; D remains unclear. The CDR3 loop spans 14 amino acids. The V gene lost 2 bases and the J gene lost 1 base, with 8 bases spanning the gap. CDR1 and CDR2 (germline): MNHEY, SMNVEV (reference sequence). The CDR3 region has the DNA TGTGCCAGCAGTTTACTACACAGGAACACTGAAGCTTTCTTT. It specifies CASSLLHRNTEAFF.

Turning to this clone: Within the sample, other DNA sequences also encode this same CDR3. The chain carries TRBV5-1 and TRBJ2-7; D is undetermined. The CDR3 is made up of 12 amino acids. Trimming took 0 bases from V and 6 from J, leaving 7 bases between them. CDR1 and CDR2 from the germline V gene are SGHRS and YFSETQ. CDR3 coding DNA: TGCGCCAGCAGCTTGGATTTAGGCGAGCAGTACTTC. It translates to CASSLDLGEQYF.

The chain joins TRBV25-1 to TRBJ2-3; TRBD1 agrees at 8 bases. This CDR3 has 17 residues. Germline trimming cut 4 bases from V and 0 bases from J; bases unmatched to any gene: 9. Germline V gene lookup returns CDR1 MGHDK and CDR2 SYGVNS. The chain's CDR3 is CASSAKPGQESTDTQYF. CDR3 DNA: TGTGCCAGCAGTGCTAAACCGGGACAGGAAAGCACAGATACGCAGTATTTT.

This chain connects TRBV27 to TRBJ1-5; D gene unclear. V dropped 6 bases and J dropped 3 bases, with 12 bases sitting between them. The CDR3 covers 14 residues. CDR1 MNHEY and CDR2 SMNVEV come from the germline V gene (reference sequence). As DNA, the CDR3 is TGTGCCAGCAGCACGACAAACTCCAATCAGCCCCAGCATTTT. Amino acids: CASSTTNSNQPQHF.

This clone has only a few counts. V usage is TRBV18 and J usage is TRBJ1-6; 8 bases agree with TRBD1. The CDR3 is 13 amino acids. V trimming: 5 bases; J trimming: 12 bases; junction bases outside the gene matches: 6. CDR1 KGHSH and CDR2 LQKENI come from the germline V gene. The CDR3 is CASSKDRGKPLHF. The CDR3 coding sequence is TGTGCCAGCTCAAAAGACAGGGGTAAACCCCTCCACTTT.

As for this clone: This same CDR3 is encoded by further DNA sequences in the sample. The CDR3 region has the DNA TGCGCCAGCAGCTTGGACCCCCAGGGGACCCAGTACTTC. Encoded protein: CASSLDPQGTQYF. The rearrangement uses TRBV5-1 and TRBJ2-5; D is possibly TRBD1 (5 bases). The germline V and J ends were trimmed by 0 bases and 7 bases, with 10 bases remaining between them. This CDR3 contains 13 residues. CDR1 is SGHRS and CDR2 is YFSETQ in the germline V gene.

The rearrangement joins TRBV7-3 to TRBJ2-3; D is possibly TRBD2 (5 bases). Germline CDR1 SGHTA, CDR2 FQGTGA. CDR3 length equals 14 residues. V was trimmed by 8 bases and J by 2 bases, leaving 14 bases between them. DNA of the CDR3: TGTGCCAGCGGTCGGGGAAAACCCACAGATACGCAGTATTTT. It codes for CASGRGKPTDTQYF.

J is TRBJ1-3 and V is TRBV7-5; whether TRBD1, the table's D call, matches the DNA was not checked. TRBV7-5 has pseudogene status. The CDR3 totals 12 residues. The CDR3 protein is CAFQMTVDTIYF. The CDR3 DNA reads TGTGCCTTTCAAATGACAGTCGACACCATATATTTT.

To note about this clone: The sample contains more than one DNA sequence encoding this CDR3. V gene TRBV6-5 combines with J gene TRBJ1-6; unclear D gene. CDR3 length: 16 amino acids. V was clipped by 2 bases and J by 7 bases, with 15 bases between them. From germline, CDR1 is MNHEY and CDR2 SVGAGI. CDR3 sequence: CASSYQTDWVNSPLHF. The CDR3 DNA reads as TGTGCCAGCAGTTACCAAACAGATTGGGTGAATTCACCCCTCCACTTT.

The chain employs TRBV11-2 and TRBJ2-7; 11 bases line up with TRBD2. Germline-derived CDR1 and CDR2 are SGHAT and FQNNGV. There are 16 residues in the CDR3. V shed 1 base and J 0 bases; nucleotides not matched to a gene: 2. In DNA form, the CDR3 reads TGTGCCAGCAGCTTAGGACTAGCGGGGTTCTCCTACGAGCAGTACTTC. This codes for CASSLGLAGFSYEQYF.

The chain joins TRBV6-1 to TRBJ1-1; D gene unclear. The ends were cut back, 4 bases at V and 2 bases at J, with 8 bases in the middle. The V gene's germline CDR1 is MNHNS and CDR2 SASEGT. The CDR3 consists of 13 residues. The CDR3 DNA is TGTGCCAGCAGTGTAATAGTTAACACTGAAGCTTTCTTT. This gives the protein CASSVIVNTEAFF.

This chain joins TRBV18 and TRBJ2-6, with D possibly being TRBD1 or TRBD2 (5 bases each). The CDR3 has 16 residues. Germline V CDR1 and CDR2: KGHSH, LQKENI. Trimming shortened V by 3 bases and J by 2 bases, and 11 bases separated the two germline ends. CDR3 bases: TGTGCCAGCTCACCGGGGGTTACAACTGGGGCCAACGTCCTGACTTTC. This encodes CASSPGVTTGANVLTF.

The chain is built from TRBV19 and TRBJ2-7; D is uncertain. The ends were cut back, 6 bases at V and 5 bases at J, with 11 bases in the middle. Germline CDR1 LNHDA, CDR2 SQIVND (reference sequence). This CDR3 region has 12 residues. CDR3 sequence (DNA): TGTGCCAGTAGCCCCCATGGGGACGAGCAGTACTTC. It translates to CASSPHGDEQYF.

The chain uses TRBV28 and TRBJ1-5, with D uncertain. The CDR3 runs to 16 residues. Germline V gene sequence: CDR1 MDHEN, CDR2 SYDVKM. Between the trimmed V and J ends, which lost 6 bases and 2 bases, there was a span of 17 bases. CDR3 in amino acids: CASSRRTGSGNQPQHF. The CDR3 nucleotides read TGTGCCAGCAGCAGGCGGACGGGGTCGGGCAATCAGCCCCAGCATTTT.

The V gene is TRBV18, the J gene TRBJ1-1, with a possible D match to TRBD1 (6 bases). V lost 3 bases, J lost 0 bases, and 14 bases lay in between. The CDR3 is 16 amino acids. The germline CDR1 and CDR2 sequences are KGHSH and LQKENI. DNA for the CDR3: TGTGCCAGCTCACCGCTGGGGGCTCTCGTGAACACTGAAGCTTTCTTT. Residues: CASSPLGALVNTEAFF.

The CDR3 sequence is CAWNIGGNGYTF. For the CDR3, the DNA is TGTGCCTGGAACATTGGGGGGAATGGCTACACCTTC. The chain has TRBV30 and TRBJ1-2, with a possible D match to TRBD1 (5 bases). CDR1 is GTSNPN, CDR2 SVGIG, per germline (reference sequence). V lost 4 bases, J lost 6 bases, and 12 bases lay in between. There are 12 residues in the CDR3.

The V gene is TRBV5-6, the J gene TRBJ1-2; 8 bases map to TRBD1. This CDR3 is 16 amino acids long. Germline CDR1 and CDR2: SGHDT and YYEEEE. Germline trimming cut 6 bases from V and 5 bases from J; bases unmatched to any gene: 15. The CDR3 nucleotides are TGTGCCAGCACCCCTTCAGTGGACAGGGCCCTTTATGGCTACACCTTC. Translating gives CASTPSVDRALYGYTF. The full variable domain, its missing parts supplied by reference TRBV5-6 and TRBJ1-2, is DAGVTQSPTHLIKTRGQQVTLRCSPKSGHDTVSWYQQALGQGPQFIFQYYEEEERQRGNFPDRFSGHQFPNYSSELNVNALLLGDSALYLCASTPSVDRALYGYTFGSGTRLTVV.

V usage is TRBV7-8 and J usage is TRBJ1-2; possibly TRBD1 for D (5 bases). The CDR3 is 13 residues long. V was shortened by 2 bases and J by 7 bases, with 11 bases between the two germline ends. The germline CDR1 and CDR2 sequences are SGHVS and FQNEAQ. CDR3 sequence (DNA): TGTGCCAGCAGCTTAAACCGGGGCAGTGGCTACACCTTC. The encoded protein is CASSLNRGSGYTF.

The genes are TRBV30 and TRBJ2-3; the match to TRBD2 covers 7 bases. Losses at the gene ends were 3 bases for V and 4 bases for J; bases not matched to a gene: 4. The CDR3 extends over 13 amino acids. The germline V gene encodes CDR1 GTSNPN and CDR2 SVGIG (reference sequence). CDR3 amino acids: CAWRAGASDTQYF. CDR3 nucleotides: TGTGCCTGGAGGGCGGGAGCCTCAGATACGCAGTATTTT. Combining the CDR3 with reference TRBV30 and TRBJ2-3 gives the whole variable domain SQTIHQWPATLVQPVGSPLSLECTVEGTSNPNLYWYRQAAGRGLQLLFYSVGIGQISSEVPQNLSASRPQDRQFILSSKKLLLSDSGFYLCAWRAGASDTQYFGPGTRLTVL.